Listed below are T cell receptor beta chains from one sample, sequenced in a study of blood T cell repertoires in COVID-19. Generated by immunoSEQ multiplex PCR, the TCRdb table keeps only in-frame clones and is missing some. The table lists a few hundred thousand clones, 80% of them singletons, with about 7.7% in the top ten. Specimen: PBMCs or T cells enriched from blood (not recorded which). The receptors stem from a woman aged 40 to 55 with acute COVID-19. Both conserved end residues are part of each CDR3. D genes are given only for firm matches. Part of the rows lack a size; the others show once, few, many or a class for expanded clones.

j_gene,abundance,v_gene,d_gene,CDR3aa,CDR3nt
TRBJ1-2,few,TRBV28,-,CASSIQGLWGYTF,TGTGCCAGCAGTATACAGGGCCTGTGGGGCTACACCTTC
TRBJ1-6,-,TRBV4-1,-,CASSLGPGARNSPLHF,TGCGCCAGCAGCCTTGGGCCAGGGGCGCGGAATTCACCCCTCCACTTT
TRBJ1-2,few,TRBV20-1,-,CSASIEEGGYTF,TGCAGTGCTAGTATTGAAGAGGGTGGCTACACCTTC
TRBJ2-3,-,TRBV5-1,TRBD2,CASSTGLAPDSDTQYF,TGCGCCAGCAGCACGGGACTAGCGCCGGATTCAGATACGCAGTATTTT
TRBJ2-1,-,TRBV13,-,CASSRVDNEQFF,TGTGCCAGCAGCCGCGTTGACAATGAGCAGTTCTTC
TRBJ2-7,-,TRBV30,-,CAWSEIRGRDYEQYF,TGTGCCTGGAGTGAGATCAGGGGTCGGGACTACGAGCAGTACTTC
TRBJ2-7,few,TRBV5-1,-,CASSLTGSYEQYF,TGCGCCAGCAGCCTTACTGGCTCCTACGAGCAGTACTTC
TRBJ2-7,-,TRBV5-1,-,CASSYLQGNYEQYF,TGCGCCAGCAGCTACCTCCAGGGGAACTACGAGCAGTACTTC
TRBJ1-1,-,TRBV30,-,CAWSLQGYTEAFF,TGTGCCTGGAGTTTACAGGGTTACACTGAAGCTTTCTTT
TRBJ2-7,-,TRBV7-7,TRBD1,CASSLGDNRGLDEQYF,TGTGCTAGCAGCTTAGGTGACAACAGGGGGCTCGACGAGCAGTACTTC
TRBJ2-3,-,TRBV19,TRBD2,CASSRIGGGTDTQYF,TGTGCCAGTAGCCGGATCGGGGGGGGGACAGATACGCAGTATTTT
TRBJ2-5,many,TRBV27,TRBD2,CASSFTAGASGRETQYF,TGTGCCAGCAGCTTTACAGCGGGGGCTAGCGGGCGGGAGACCCAGTACTTC
TRBJ1-1,once,TRBV3-1/TRBV3-2,-,CASSQGQALEENTEAFF,TGTGCCAGCAGCCAAGGACAGGCGTTGGAGGAGAACACTGAAGCTTTCTTT
TRBJ2-7,-,TRBV28,TRBD1,CASGTGGGQYF,TGTGCCAGCGGGACAGGGGGAGGGCAGTACTTC
TRBJ2-7,-,TRBV7-2,TRBD2,CASRARTSGYEQYF,TGTGCCAGCAGGGCTCGGACTAGCGGGTACGAGCAGTACTTC
TRBJ2-3,-,TRBV9,-,CASSVVGAGADTQYF,TGTGCCAGCAGCGTAGTTGGGGCAGGCGCAGATACGCAGTATTTT
TRBJ1-2,-,TRBV29-1,-,CSVYDRSSYGYTF,TGCAGCGTCTATGACAGGTCTTCTTATGGCTACACCTTC
TRBJ2-5,-,TRBV7-3,-,CASSLNNNQETQYF,TGTGCCAGCAGCTTAAATAACAACCAAGAGACCCAGTACTTC
TRBJ2-5,many,TRBV10-3,TRBD1,CAISEKDRVETQYF,TGTGCCATCAGTGAGAAAGACAGGGTTGAGACCCAGTACTTC
TRBJ1-2,-,TRBV9,-,CASSVGARRYTF,TGTGCCAGCAGCGTAGGAGCGCGTCGCTACACCTTC
TRBJ1-1,-,TRBV19,-,CASRSQGEAFF,TGTGCCAGTAGGTCACAGGGTGAAGCTTTCTTT
TRBJ2-2,-,TRBV21-1,-,CASSDWDFAGELFF,TGTGCCAGCAGCGATTGGGACTTCGCCGGGGAGCTGTTTTTT
TRBJ1-3,-,TRBV30,TRBD1,CAWETGAGNTIYF,TGTGCCTGGGAGACAGGGGCTGGAAACACCATATATTTT
TRBJ2-7,-,TRBV19,TRBD2,CASASGGSYEQYF,TGTGCCAGTGCGTCGGGGGGATCCTACGAGCAGTACTTC
TRBJ2-7,-,TRBV5-8,TRBD2,CASAASGSPYEQYF,TGTGCCAGCGCAGCTAGCGGGAGTCCCTACGAGCAGTACTTC
TRBJ2-7,-,TRBV28,TRBD2,CASSLHGLGLAGAEQYF,TGTGCCAGCAGTTTACATGGTCTTGGGCTAGCGGGAGCCGAGCAGTACTTC
TRBJ1-3,-,TRBV6-5,-,CARDTTGSGNTIYF,TGTGCCAGGGATACTACAGGGTCTGGAAACACCATATATTTT
TRBJ1-1,once,TRBV29-1,-,CSVAGKMNTEAFF,TGCAGCGTTGCCGGTAAAATGAACACTGAAGCTTTCTTT
TRBJ1-5,-,TRBV28,-,CASSLPRDQPQHF,TGTGCCAGCAGTTTACCCAGGGATCAGCCCCAGCATTTT
TRBJ2-7,-,TRBV18,TRBD2,CASSAGTSGLYEQYF,TGTGCCAGCTCCGCCGGGACTAGCGGGCTCTACGAGCAGTACTTC
TRBJ1-5,once,TRBV19,-,CASSIDRREQPQHF,TGTGCCAGTAGTATAGATCGGAGGGAACAGCCCCAGCATTTT
TRBJ2-2,-,TRBV7-9,-,CASSLHQADTGELFF,TGTGCCAGCAGCTTACACCAGGCCGACACCGGGGAGCTGTTTTTT
TRBJ1-4,once,TRBV9,-,CASSGPLEEKLFF,TGTGCCAGCAGCGGGCCGTTGGAGGAAAAGCTGTTTTTT
TRBJ2-3,-,TRBV3-1/TRBV3-2,-,CASSPILTLGGDTQYF,TGTGCCAGCAGCCCCATCCTGACACTCGGGGGAGATACGCAGTATTTT
TRBJ2-7,-,TRBV19,-,CASSVNLPGEQYF,TGTGCCAGTAGTGTCAACCTACCAGGCGAGCAGTACTTC
TRBJ2-5,-,TRBV7-6,-,CASSLAGEVRGQETQYF,TGTGCCAGCAGCTTAGCGGGCGAGGTTAGGGGTCAAGAGACCCAGTACTTC
TRBJ1-3,-,TRBV28,-,CASAGIRTEENTIYF,TGTGCCAGCGCCGGCATCCGGACAGAGGAAAACACCATATATTTT
TRBJ1-1,-,TRBV4-2,TRBD1,CASSQGTGSSEAFF,TGTGCCAGCAGCCAAGGGACAGGGTCTTCAGAAGCTTTCTTT
TRBJ1-3,-,TRBV4-3,-,CASSQDLRNTIYF,TGCGCCAGCAGCCAAGATCTCCGGAACACCATATATTTT
TRBJ2-1,-,TRBV5-4,-,CASSFTSRREQFF,TGTGCCAGCAGCTTCACTAGCCGCCGGGAGCAGTTCTTC
TRBJ2-3,few,TRBV7-2,TRBD2,CASRRRTSGGLTDTQYF,TGTGCCAGCAGGCGCCGGACTAGCGGGGGCCTCACAGATACGCAGTATTTT
TRBJ1-1,-,TRBV19,-,CASRKVQVNTEAFF,TGTGCCAGTAGGAAGGTACAGGTCAACACTGAAGCTTTCTTT
TRBJ1-6,-,TRBV21-1,-,CASSKGGTTGSYNSPLHF,TGTGCCAGCAGCAAAGGGGGGACAACAGGTTCCTATAATTCACCCCTCCACTTT
TRBJ2-2,-,TRBV19,-,CASNLLSRGGTGELFF,TGTGCCAGTAATCTCCTCTCGAGGGGGGGCACCGGGGAGCTGTTTTTT
TRBJ2-2,-,TRBV6-4,TRBD2,CASSGTSGSTGELFF,TGTGCCAGCAGTGGGACTAGCGGGAGCACCGGGGAGCTGTTTTTT
TRBJ1-2,-,TRBV28,TRBD1,CASQTKGMGTGGGYTF,TGTGCCAGCCAAACCAAGGGGATGGGGACAGGGGGCGGCTACACCTTC
TRBJ1-2,-,TRBV12-3/TRBV12-4,-,CASSLREDYGYTF,TGTGCCAGCAGCCTCCGGGAGGACTATGGCTACACCTTC
TRBJ1-2,-,TRBV30,-,CAWSLGGRNYGYTF,TGTGCCTGGAGTTTAGGGGGACGTAACTATGGCTACACCTTC
TRBJ1-2,-,TRBV27,TRBD1,CASRTPGGYGYTF,TGTGCCAGCAGAACGCCAGGGGGCTATGGCTACACCTTC
TRBJ2-5,-,TRBV5-1,TRBD2,CASSWTSGGEETQYF,TGCGCCAGCAGCTGGACTAGCGGGGGGGAGGAGACCCAGTACTTC
TRBJ1-6,-,TRBV20-1,TRBD1,CSASDRAKGNSPLHF,TGCAGTGCTAGTGACAGGGCTAAGGGGAATTCACCCCTCCACTTT
TRBJ1-1,-,TRBV19,TRBD1,CASSPLRDRARNTEAFF,TGTGCCAGTAGTCCACTCAGGGACAGGGCGCGGAACACTGAAGCTTTCTTT
TRBJ2-2,-,TRBV27,-,CASSLLGGDTGELFF,TGTGCCAGCAGTTTGTTAGGGGGAGACACCGGGGAGCTGTTTTTT
TRBJ2-1,-,TRBV5-1,TRBD2,CASSLWGLAGGGPYNEQFF,TGCGCCAGCAGCTTGTGGGGGCTAGCGGGGGGTGGGCCCTACAATGAGCAGTTCTTC
TRBJ1-1,-,TRBV10-3,TRBD1,CAISLDRDSGAFF,TGTGCCATCAGTCTCGACAGGGACAGTGGCGCTTTCTTT
TRBJ2-7,-,TRBV28,TRBD2,CASSETGGRNEQYF,TGTGCCAGCAGTGAGACCGGCGGGAGAAACGAGCAGTACTTC
TRBJ2-5,-,TRBV4-1,TRBD2,CASSQDGGGEETQYF,TGCGCCAGCAGCCAAGATGGTGGGGGGGAAGAGACCCAGTACTTC
TRBJ1-5,-,TRBV5-1,-,CASSLDFYSNQPQHF,TGCGCCAGCAGCTTGGATTTTTATAGCAATCAGCCCCAGCATTTT